Below, one T cell receptor beta chain is given with its context. Its target is not known. The source of the sample is a study of cytomegalovirus exposure and HLA in healthy donors. General study results and limits: Judged likely to be a sequencing artifact was a cluster of highly shared sequence variants.

Primers: 60 Vbeta forward and 13 Jbeta reverse. The assay was immunoSEQ multiplex PCR, and TCRdb's table has in-frame clones only and misses some. The table lists about 190,000 clones, approximately 75% of them singletons. This CDR3 is built from 14 residues. CDR1 SGDLS and CDR2 YYNGEE come from the germline V gene. V was clipped by 4 bases and J by 4 bases, with 14 bases between them. This TCR came from a young man in good health and CMV-seropositive. The chain uses TRBV9 and TRBJ1-2; the D gene is possibly TRBD1 (6 bases). The sequencing sample was made of PBMCs. CDR3 sequence (DNA): TGTGCCAGCAGCCCGACGACAGGCGGCTATGGCTACACCTTC. Translating gives CASSPTTGGYGYTF.